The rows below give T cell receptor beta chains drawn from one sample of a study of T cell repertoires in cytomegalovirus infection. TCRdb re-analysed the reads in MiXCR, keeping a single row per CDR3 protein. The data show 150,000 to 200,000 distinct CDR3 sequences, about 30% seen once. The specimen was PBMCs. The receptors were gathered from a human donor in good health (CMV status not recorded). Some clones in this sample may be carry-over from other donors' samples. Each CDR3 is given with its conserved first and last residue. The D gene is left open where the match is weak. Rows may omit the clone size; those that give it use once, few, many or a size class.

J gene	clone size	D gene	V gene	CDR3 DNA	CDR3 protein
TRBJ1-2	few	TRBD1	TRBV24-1	TGTGCCACCAGTGATCGGACAGGGGGTAACTATGGCTACACCTTC	CATSDRTGGNYGYTF
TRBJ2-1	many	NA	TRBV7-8	TGTGCCAGCAGCTTAAGGGCAGGGAAGAATGAGCAGTTCTTC	CASSLRAGKNEQFF
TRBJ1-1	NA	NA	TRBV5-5	TGTGCCAGCAGCTTGCAACAGGGCGAGACTGAAGCTTTCTTT	CASSLQQGETEAFF
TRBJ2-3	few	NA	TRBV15	TGTGCCACCAAGTACGACACGAGACCCACAGATACGCAGTATTTT	CATKYDTRPTDTQYF
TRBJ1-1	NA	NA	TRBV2	TGTGCCAGCAGTGCCCAGGGGAGGGGAAACACTGAAGCTTTCTTT	CASSAQGRGNTEAFF
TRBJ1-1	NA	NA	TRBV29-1	TGCAGCGCGAGGGCGGCGAACACTGAAGCTTTCTTT	CSARAANTEAFF
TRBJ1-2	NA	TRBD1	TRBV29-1	TGCAGCGTTGAAGTGCAGGGGGCGCATTATGGCTACACCTTC	CSVEVQGAHYGYTF
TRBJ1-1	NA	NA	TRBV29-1	TGCAGCACTGTAAGCTTCGACGGGAACACTGAAGCTTTCTTT	CSTVSFDGNTEAFF
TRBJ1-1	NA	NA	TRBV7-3	TGTGCCAGCGCCAACGGGGGCGCGGGCACTGAAGCTTTCTTT	CASANGGAGTEAFF
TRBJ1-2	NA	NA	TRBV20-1	TGCAGGCCCTACTATGGCTACACCTTC	CRPYYGYTF
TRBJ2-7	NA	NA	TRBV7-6	TGTGCCAGCAGCTTAGTAACAGGGACCGAGCAGTACTTC	CASSLVTGTEQYF
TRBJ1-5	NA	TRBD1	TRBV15	TGTGCCACCAGCAGTGGGGGACAGGGGGGAAATCAGCCCCAGCATTTT	CATSSGGQGGNQPQHF
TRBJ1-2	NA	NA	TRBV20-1	TGCAGTGCTAGTCAAGCGACCTTTTATGGCTACACCTTC	CSASQATFYGYTF
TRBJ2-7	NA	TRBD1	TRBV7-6	TGTGCCAGCAGCAGACAGGGCGGAGAGCAGTACTTC	CASSRQGGEQYF
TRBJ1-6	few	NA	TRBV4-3	TGCGCCAGCAGCCAAGAAGCCCGGGGAGGTCCCCTCCACTTT	CASSQEARGGPLHF
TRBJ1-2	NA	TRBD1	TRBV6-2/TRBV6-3	TGTGCCAGCAGCCTGAGGGACAGATTCTATGGCTACACCTTC	CASSLRDRFYGYTF
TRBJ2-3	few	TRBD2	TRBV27	TGTGCCAGCAGTTTCCTCGGGCGGGGGGGCTCCACAGATACGCAGTATTTT	CASSFLGRGGSTDTQYF
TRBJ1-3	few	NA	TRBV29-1	TGCAGCGTTTTCGAGCCTGGAAACACCATATATTTT	CSVFEPGNTIYF
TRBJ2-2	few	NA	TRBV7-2	TGTGCCAGCAGCGCCGGGACGGCGAACACCGGGGAGCTGTTTTTT	CASSAGTANTGELFF
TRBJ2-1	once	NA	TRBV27	TGTGCCAGCAAGGAGGCGAGCTCCTACAATGAGCAGTTCTTC	CASKEASSYNEQFF
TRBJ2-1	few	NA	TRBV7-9	TGTGCCAGCAGCCCACGAGACAGTTACTACAATGAGCAGTTCTTC	CASSPRDSYYNEQFF
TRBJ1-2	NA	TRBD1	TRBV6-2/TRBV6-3	TGTGCCAGCAGTTGGGACAGGGTAGGAGGCTACACCTTC	CASSWDRVGGYTF
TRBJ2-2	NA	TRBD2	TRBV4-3	TGCGCCAGCAGCCAAGAAGGAGTAGCGGGGGCCCTCAACACCGGGGAGCTGTTTTTT	CASSQEGVAGALNTGELFF
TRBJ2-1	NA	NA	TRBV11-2	TGTGCCAGCAGCCACGAGACCTGGCAAGTCGGTGAGCAGTTCTTC	CASSHETWQVGEQFF
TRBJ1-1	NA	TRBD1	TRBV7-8	TGTGCCAGCAGCCCCCCGGGACAGGGGCGGGATGAAGCTTTCTTT	CASSPPGQGRDEAFF
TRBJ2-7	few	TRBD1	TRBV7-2	TGTGCCAGCAGCGGTCGACAGGGTTTGAGCGAGCAGTACTTC	CASSGRQGLSEQYF
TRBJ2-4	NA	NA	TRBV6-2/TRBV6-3	TGTGCCAGCAGTTACTCAGGCGGAGCCAAAAACATTCAGTACTTC	CASSYSGGAKNIQYF
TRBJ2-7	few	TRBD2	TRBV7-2	TGTGCCAGCAGCTTAGGGGGGGGGTACTCCTACGAGCAGTACTTC	CASSLGGGYSYEQYF
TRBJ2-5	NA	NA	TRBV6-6	TGTGCCAGCAGTTACGAATCGGGCGGGTTGGAGACCCAGTACTTC	CASSYESGGLETQYF
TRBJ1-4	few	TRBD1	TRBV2	TGTGCCAGCAGTGGGGACAGTGCGGGTAATGAAAAACTGTTTTTT	CASSGDSAGNEKLFF
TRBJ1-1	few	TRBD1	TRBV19	TGTGCCAGTAGTACGAGGACAGGGATGAACACTGAAGCTTTCTTT	CASSTRTGMNTEAFF
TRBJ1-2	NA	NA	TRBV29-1	TGCAGCGTTGAATATCACGATTCTACCTTC	CSVEYHDSTF